This TCR beta chain originates from a study of control samples from healthy donors and cancer patients. TCRdb's table, derived via immunoSEQ multiplex PCR, lists solely in-frame clones and lacks some. In the table there are approximately 150,000 clones, roughly nine tenths of which are singletons. V lost 6 bases, J lost 2 bases, and 6 bases stayed unmatched. The CDR3 length is 15 residues. The germline V gene encodes CDR1 LNHDA and CDR2 SQIVND (reference sequence). The sequence came from a man younger than 35 in good health. The gene calls are TRBV19 and TRBJ2-3; 9 positions match TRBD1. Sequences were obtained from blood. CDR3 protein: CASRAGQGFTDTQYF. The CDR3 DNA follows: TGTGCCAGTAGGGCGGGACAGGGATTCACAGATACGCAGTATTTT.